These T cell receptor beta chains were read from a single sample in a study of regulatory T cells in long-lasting Graves disease. TCRdb used MiXCR to reprocess the multiplex PCR reads, holding one entry per CDR3 protein. The sample holds 350,000 to 450,000 distinct CDR3 sequences, around 21% seen once. The sequences come from peripheral blood mononuclear cells (PBMCs), collected when the disease was refractory, from a patient treated with antithyroid drugs. The receptors shown here come from a female donor with Graves disease. The CDR3 runs from the conserved cysteine through the conserved F or W. Each record gives: clone size, V gene, CDR3 length, D gene, J gene, CDR3 protein, CDR3 DNA. The D gene is left open where the match is weak. A row's size may be missing; if present it is once, few, many or a size class.

abundance: many; v_gene: TRBV3-1; len: 15; d_gene: .; j_gene: TRBJ1-1; CDR3aa: CASSYGLGVNTEAFF; CDR3nt: TGTGCCAGCAGTTACGGGCTGGGGGTGAACACTGAAGCTTTCTTT
abundance: .; v_gene: TRBV6-1; len: 18; d_gene: TRBD1; j_gene: TRBJ2-6; CDR3aa: CASSPLPGQSSGANVLTF; CDR3nt: TGTGCCAGCAGCCCCCTCCCGGGACAGTCCTCTGGGGCCAACGTCCTGACTTTC
abundance: .; v_gene: TRBV5-1; len: 14; d_gene: .; j_gene: TRBJ2-1; CDR3aa: CASSPAGTDHEQFF; CDR3nt: TGCGCCAGCAGCCCCGCCGGGACCGACCATGAGCAGTTCTTC
abundance: .; v_gene: TRBV12-3/TRBV12-4; len: 15; d_gene: .; j_gene: TRBJ2-6; CDR3aa: CASSFPTAGANVLTF; CDR3nt: TGTGCCAGCAGTTTCCCCACGGCTGGGGCCAACGTCCTGACTTTC
abundance: few; v_gene: TRBV29-1; len: 17; d_gene: TRBD2; j_gene: TRBJ2-1; CDR3aa: CSVDHRGLAGFYNEQFF; CDR3nt: TGCAGCGTTGACCACCGGGGACTAGCGGGCTTCTACAATGAGCAGTTCTTC
abundance: many; v_gene: TRBV6-1; len: 16; d_gene: TRBD1; j_gene: TRBJ2-7; CDR3aa: CASRKIRDRGLYEQYF; CDR3nt: TGTGCCAGCAGGAAAATCCGGGACAGGGGGCTTTACGAGCAGTACTTC
abundance: once; v_gene: TRBV30; len: 12; d_gene: .; j_gene: TRBJ2-3; CDR3aa: CAWRLGSDTQYF; CDR3nt: TGTGCCTGGAGGCTTGGGTCCGATACGCAGTATTTT
abundance: many; v_gene: TRBV28; len: 15; d_gene: .; j_gene: TRBJ2-7; CDR3aa: CASSPFYGATYEQYF; CDR3nt: TGTGCCAGCAGCCCTTTCTACGGGGCGACCTACGAGCAGTACTTC
abundance: many; v_gene: TRBV28; len: 13; d_gene: TRBD1; j_gene: TRBJ2-7; CDR3aa: CASSPGQTYEQYF; CDR3nt: TGTGCCAGCAGCCCGGGACAGACCTACGAGCAGTACTTC
abundance: many; v_gene: TRBV12-3/TRBV12-4; len: 11; d_gene: .; j_gene: TRBJ2-5; CDR3aa: CASSFRGTQYF; CDR3nt: TGTGCCAGCAGTTTTAGGGGGACCCAGTACTTC
abundance: .; v_gene: TRBV7-9; len: 17; d_gene: TRBD2; j_gene: TRBJ2-1; CDR3aa: CASSSPKGLAKHNEQFF; CDR3nt: TGTGCCAGCAGCTCGCCCAAGGGACTAGCGAAACACAATGAGCAGTTCTTC
abundance: few; v_gene: TRBV19; len: 16; d_gene: .; j_gene: TRBJ1-5; CDR3aa: CASSISRRISNQPQHF; CDR3nt: TGTGCCAGTAGTATCTCTCGCAGGATCAGCAATCAGCCCCAGCATTTT
abundance: few; v_gene: TRBV6-2/TRBV6-3; len: 16; d_gene: TRBD2; j_gene: TRBJ2-1; CDR3aa: CASSSLRAGGVNEQFF; CDR3nt: TGTGCCAGCAGTTCCCTTCGAGCGGGAGGGGTCAATGAGCAGTTCTTC
abundance: .; v_gene: TRBV11-2; len: 15; d_gene: TRBD2; j_gene: TRBJ2-1; CDR3aa: CASSFRSGANNEQFF; CDR3nt: TGTGCCAGCAGCTTTCGTAGCGGGGCAAACAATGAGCAGTTCTTC
abundance: few; v_gene: TRBV4-2; len: 16; d_gene: TRBD2; j_gene: TRBJ2-1; CDR3aa: CASSTRPSGSIGEQFF; CDR3nt: TGTGCCAGCAGCACCCGCCCTAGCGGGAGCATTGGGGAGCAGTTCTTC
abundance: few; v_gene: TRBV7-2; len: 14; d_gene: TRBD1; j_gene: TRBJ2-7; CDR3aa: CASSQDRGTYEQYF; CDR3nt: TGTGCCAGCAGCCAAGACAGGGGGACCTACGAGCAGTACTTC
abundance: many; v_gene: TRBV15; len: 15; d_gene: .; j_gene: TRBJ2-7; CDR3aa: CATSREGAGSYEQYF; CDR3nt: TGTGCCACCAGCAGAGAGGGAGCGGGCTCCTACGAGCAGTACTTC
abundance: many; v_gene: TRBV7-2; len: 13; d_gene: .; j_gene: TRBJ2-7; CDR3aa: CASSAGLSYEQYF; CDR3nt: TGTGCCAGCAGCGCGGGGCTCAGCTACGAGCAGTACTTC
abundance: .; v_gene: TRBV11-2; len: 21; d_gene: TRBD2; j_gene: TRBJ2-1; CDR3aa: CASSLGGSGLAGVPSGNEQFF; CDR3nt: TGTGCCAGCAGCTTAGGAGGGTCTGGACTAGCGGGAGTTCCTTCGGGCAATGAGCAGTTCTTC
abundance: many; v_gene: TRBV6-5; len: 16; d_gene: .; j_gene: TRBJ1-1; CDR3aa: CASSSSLGGLRTEAFF; CDR3nt: TGTGCCAGCAGTTCCTCACTTGGAGGGTTAAGGACTGAAGCTTTCTTT
abundance: many; v_gene: TRBV28; len: 17; d_gene: .; j_gene: TRBJ1-2; CDR3aa: CASSYPLGRAGLPGYTF; CDR3nt: TGTGCCAGCAGTTACCCTCTCGGGAGGGCAGGCTTGCCGGGCTACACCTTC
abundance: .; v_gene: TRBV4-3; len: 15; d_gene: .; j_gene: TRBJ2-5; CDR3aa: CASSQSPDSKETQYF; CDR3nt: TGCGCCAGCAGCCAATCACCCGACAGTAAAGAGACCCAGTACTTC
abundance: once; v_gene: TRBV4-3; len: 13; d_gene: .; j_gene: TRBJ1-1; CDR3aa: CASSQVAGGEAFF; CDR3nt: TGCGCCAGCAGCCAAGTAGCCGGGGGTGAAGCTTTCTTT
abundance: many; v_gene: TRBV7-2; len: 17; d_gene: TRBD1; j_gene: TRBJ2-6; CDR3aa: CASSFGQGAGGANVLTF; CDR3nt: TGTGCCAGCAGCTTTGGACAGGGGGCCGGTGGGGCCAACGTCCTGACTTTC
abundance: .; v_gene: TRBV30; len: 14; d_gene: TRBD1; j_gene: TRBJ2-7; CDR3aa: CAWSVGTGGYEQYF; CDR3nt: TGTGCCTGGAGTGTAGGGACAGGGGGCTACGAGCAGTACTTC
abundance: few; v_gene: TRBV30; len: 14; d_gene: TRBD2; j_gene: TRBJ2-5; CDR3aa: CAWTPRGGRGTQYF; CDR3nt: TGTGCCTGGACCCCCCGGGGGGGGCGGGGGACCCAGTACTTC
abundance: .; v_gene: TRBV4-1; len: 12; d_gene: .; j_gene: TRBJ2-5; CDR3aa: CASSQLFGTPYF; CDR3nt: TGCGCCAGCAGCCAACTGTTCGGGACTCCGTACTTC
abundance: many; v_gene: TRBV2; len: 15; d_gene: .; j_gene: TRBJ2-5; CDR3aa: CASSETPLERETQYF; CDR3nt: TGTGCCAGCAGTGAAACCCCCCTTGAGCGGGAGACCCAGTACTTC
abundance: many; v_gene: TRBV2; len: 13; d_gene: .; j_gene: TRBJ2-5; CDR3aa: CASSEGQKETQYF; CDR3nt: TGTGCCAGCAGTGAAGGTCAGAAAGAGACCCAGTACTTC
abundance: .; v_gene: TRBV9; len: 14; d_gene: .; j_gene: TRBJ1-1; CDR3aa: CASSATAGVAEAFF; CDR3nt: TGTGCCAGCAGCGCTACAGCCGGTGTAGCTGAAGCTTTCTTT
abundance: many; v_gene: TRBV28; len: 15; d_gene: .; j_gene: TRBJ1-1; CDR3aa: CASSSSGKVVAEAFF; CDR3nt: .
abundance: .; v_gene: TRBV6-1; len: 12; d_gene: .; j_gene: TRBJ2-4; CDR3aa: CASTGRKNIQYF; CDR3nt: TGTGCCAGCACGGGCCGAAAAAACATTCAGTACTTC
abundance: few; v_gene: TRBV20-1; len: 13; d_gene: TRBD1; j_gene: TRBJ2-7; CDR3aa: CSASAGGPYEQYF; CDR3nt: TGCAGTGCTAGCGCAGGGGGTCCCTACGAGCAGTACTTC
abundance: few; v_gene: TRBV11-2; len: 14; d_gene: TRBD1; j_gene: TRBJ2-1; CDR3aa: CASSSWDRGHEQFF; CDR3nt: TGTGCCAGCAGCTCCTGGGACAGGGGGCATGAGCAGTTCTTC
abundance: many; v_gene: TRBV12-3/TRBV12-4; len: 12; d_gene: .; j_gene: TRBJ1-5; CDR3aa: CASSLNNQPQHF; CDR3nt: TGTGCCAGCAGTTTAAATAATCAGCCCCAGCATTTT
abundance: few; v_gene: TRBV12-3/TRBV12-4; len: 15; d_gene: TRBD2; j_gene: TRBJ2-5; CDR3aa: CASSPGLVGRETQYF; CDR3nt: TGTGCCAGCAGCCCGGGACTAGTGGGGAGGGAGACCCAGTACTTC
abundance: .; v_gene: TRBV28; len: 15; d_gene: TRBD2; j_gene: TRBJ2-7; CDR3aa: CASSPAGVSSYEQYF; CDR3nt: TGTGCCAGCAGTCCAGCGGGAGTCAGCTCCTACGAGCAGTACTTC
abundance: few; v_gene: TRBV10-2; len: 14; d_gene: .; j_gene: TRBJ1-2; CDR3aa: CASRLRLVMYGYTF; CDR3nt: TGCGCCAGCAGATTAAGATTAGTCATGTATGGCTACACCTTC
abundance: few; v_gene: TRBV24-1; len: 12; d_gene: .; j_gene: TRBJ2-7; CDR3aa: CATTTGQIEQYF; CDR3nt: TGTGCCACCACTACCGGACAGATCGAGCAGTACTTC
abundance: .; v_gene: TRBV7-8; len: 13; d_gene: .; j_gene: TRBJ1-3; CDR3aa: CASSSTWTDTIYF; CDR3nt: TGTGCCAGCAGCTCCACTTGGACCGACACCATATATTTT
abundance: many; v_gene: TRBV13; len: 14; d_gene: .; j_gene: TRBJ1-2; CDR3aa: CASSSQGLDYGYTF; CDR3nt: TGTGCCAGCAGCTCGCAGGGTTTAGACTATGGCTACACCTTC
abundance: few; v_gene: TRBV12-3/TRBV12-4; len: 21; d_gene: TRBD1; j_gene: TRBJ1-5; CDR3aa: CASSLAPGFGTGERSNQPQHF; CDR3nt: TGTGCCAGCAGTTTGGCCCCCGGTTTTGGGACAGGGGAAAGGAGCAATCAGCCCCAGCATTTT
abundance: .; v_gene: TRBV11-2; len: 15; d_gene: .; j_gene: TRBJ2-5; CDR3aa: CASSLEGLRGETQYF; CDR3nt: TGTGCCAGCAGCTTAGAGGGGTTACGGGGGGAGACCCAGTACTTC
abundance: .; v_gene: TRBV19; len: 13; d_gene: .; j_gene: TRBJ2-2; CDR3aa: CASSKGVSGELFF; CDR3nt: TGTGCCAGTAGTAAAGGAGTCTCCGGGGAGCTGTTTTTT
abundance: many; v_gene: TRBV20-1; len: 14; d_gene: TRBD2; j_gene: TRBJ2-5; CDR3aa: CSAQLAGVAETQYF; CDR3nt: TGCAGTGCCCAACTAGCGGGAGTGGCAGAGACCCAGTACTTC
abundance: .; v_gene: TRBV20-1; len: 17; d_gene: TRBD2; j_gene: TRBJ2-2; CDR3aa: CSARDHSGREYTGELFF; CDR3nt: TGCAGTGCTAGAGACCATAGCGGGAGGGAGTACACCGGGGAGCTGTTTTTT
abundance: few; v_gene: TRBV28; len: 19; d_gene: TRBD2; j_gene: TRBJ2-2; CDR3aa: CASSSGTSGRVRLAGELFF; CDR3nt: TGTGCCAGCAGTTCCGGCACTAGCGGGAGAGTTAGGTTAGCCGGGGAGCTGTTTTTT
abundance: few; v_gene: TRBV29-1; len: 12; d_gene: .; j_gene: TRBJ2-5; CDR3aa: CSVHGVQETQYF; CDR3nt: TGCAGCGTTCACGGGGTCCAAGAGACCCAGTACTTC
abundance: few; v_gene: TRBV7-2; len: 14; d_gene: .; j_gene: TRBJ1-6; CDR3aa: CASSSGRANSPLHF; CDR3nt: TGTGCCAGCAGCTCGGGCAGGGCGAATTCACCCCTCCACTTT
abundance: .; v_gene: TRBV20-1; len: 12; d_gene: .; j_gene: TRBJ2-5; CDR3aa: CSAFRLEETQYF; CDR3nt: TGCAGTGCTTTTCGACTAGAGGAGACCCAGTACTTC
abundance: few; v_gene: TRBV5-1; len: 16; d_gene: TRBD2; j_gene: TRBJ2-7; CDR3aa: CASSLGVSGASYEQYF; CDR3nt: TGTGCCAGCAGCTTGGGAGTTAGCGGGGCCTCCTACGAGCAGTACTTC
abundance: .; v_gene: TRBV6-1; len: 13; d_gene: .; j_gene: TRBJ2-7; CDR3aa: CASSRSRAYEQYF; CDR3nt: TGTGCCAGCAGCCGGAGTAGAGCCTACGAGCAGTACTTC
abundance: few; v_gene: TRBV7-2; len: 15; d_gene: .; j_gene: TRBJ2-7; CDR3aa: CASSFKLGQPYEQYF; CDR3nt: TGTGCCAGCAGCTTCAAACTCGGACAGCCCTACGAGCAGTACTTC
abundance: many; v_gene: TRBV28; len: 14; d_gene: .; j_gene: TRBJ2-5; CDR3aa: CASSSSEAEETQYF; CDR3nt: TGTGCCAGCAGTTCCTCCGAGGCAGAAGAGACCCAGTACTTC
abundance: many; v_gene: TRBV29-1; len: 15; d_gene: TRBD1; j_gene: TRBJ1-1; CDR3aa: CSVEQQGEGDTEAFF; CDR3nt: TGCAGCGTTGAACAACAGGGGGAGGGGGACACTGAAGCTTTCTTT
abundance: few; v_gene: TRBV28; len: 16; d_gene: .; j_gene: TRBJ1-5; CDR3aa: CASSWDRGPRERPQHF; CDR3nt: TGTGCCAGCAGTTGGGACCGGGGGCCGCGGGAGAGGCCCCAGCATTTT
abundance: few; v_gene: TRBV5-1; len: 17; d_gene: .; j_gene: TRBJ1-1; CDR3aa: CASSLAGVDSLNTEAFF; CDR3nt: TGCGCCAGCAGCTTGGCCGGAGTAGACAGTTTGAACACTGAAGCTTTCTTT